This paragraph reports one T cell receptor (beta chain). This specimen comes from a study of blood T cell repertoires in COVID-19. The overall study: Samples taken during acute and convalescent COVID-19 were collected in the United States, Italy and Spain. Sources were T cells, B-cell-depleted T cells, or PBMCs; the material itself was cDNA or gDNA.

This CDR3 is built from 15 residues. Looked up from germline, CDR1 is SGHNT and CDR2 is YYREEE (reference sequence). The ends lost 3 bases at V and 4 bases at J; junction bases unmatched: 7. Donors were grouped by their self-reported clinical history. In Cohort 3, a recovered donor had either two negative PCRs, clearance, or symptom resolution. Sequencing used immunoSEQ multiplex PCR; TCRdb keeps in-frame clones, though not all of them. There are 200,000 to 250,000 clones in the sample; about nine tenths occur only once, and about 2.4% lies in the top ten. The sample consisted of PBMCs or T cells enriched from blood (not recorded which). This chain joins TRBV5-4 and TRBJ2-5; TRBD1 agrees at 9 bases. This receptor was obtained from a woman in her 30s who had recovered from COVID-19. The chain's CDR3 is CASSWDRDSGETQYF. CDR3 coding DNA: TGTGCCAGCAGCTGGGACAGGGATTCGGGAGAGACCCAGTACTTC.